A selection of T cell receptor beta chains follows, all from one sample in a study of cytomegalovirus exposure and HLA in healthy donors. Data came from immunoSEQ multiplex PCR; TCRdb stores just in-frame clones and leaves some out. The data contain about 260,000 clones, around two thirds of them seen just once; the ten biggest clones take up around 2.3%. Material: PBMCs. These receptor sequences come from a female donor in good health and CMV-seronegative. Each CDR3 is given with its conserved first and last residue. A D gene is named only where the DNA matches it firmly. Where a row states a size, it is once, few, many or the class of an expanded clone; other rows omit it.

clone_size	v_call	j_call	d_call	cdr3_aa	cdr3_nt
-	TRBV11-2	TRBJ1-6	TRBD1	CASSLDGTGVNSPLHF	TGTGCCAGCAGCTTAGATGGGACAGGGGTTAATTCACCCCTCCACTTT
-	TRBV28	TRBJ2-7	TRBD1	CASSTLPGQGDPVQYF	TGTGCCAGCAGTACCCTCCCGGGACAGGGTGACCCTGTCCAGTACTTC
-	TRBV27	TRBJ2-5	-	CASSWGDRQETQYF	TGTGCCAGCAGTTGGGGGGACAGACAAGAGACCCAGTACTTC
-	TRBV27	TRBJ2-3	TRBD2	CASSSIKYLMTSGTSTDTQYF	TGTGCCAGCAGTTCCATAAAATATCTTATGACTAGCGGCACAAGCACAGATACGCAGTATTTT
once	TRBV5-1	TRBJ2-1	-	CASSLKQGEVLSYNEQFF	TGCGCCAGCAGCTTGAAGCAGGGGGAGGTTTTATCGTACAATGAGCAGTTCTTC
-	TRBV10-1	TRBJ2-3	TRBD2	CASSGGSGSTDTQYF	TGCGCCAGCAGTGGTGGTAGCGGGAGCACAGATACGCAGTATTTT
-	TRBV10-3	TRBJ1-2	-	CAISESMIRDYGYTF	TGTGCCATCAGTGAGTCGATGATCAGGGACTATGGCTACACCTTC
-	TRBV5-1	TRBJ1-3	TRBD1	CASSQIGQGPSGNTIYF	TGCGCCAGCAGCCAGATCGGACAGGGGCCCTCTGGAAACACCATATATTTT
once	TRBV5-4	TRBJ1-2	-	CASSLGGRFRGGANGYTF	TGTGCCAGCAGCTTGGGTGGGAGGTTTCGGGGGGGCGCCAACGGCTACACCTTC
once	TRBV7-6	TRBJ1-4	TRBD1	CASSHYRGSREKLFF	TGTGCCAGCAGCCACTACAGGGGGAGCCGAGAAAAACTGTTTTTT
few	TRBV29-1	TRBJ2-5	-	CSVSETQETQYF	TGCAGCGTTTCAGAGACTCAAGAGACCCAGTACTTC
-	TRBV28	TRBJ1-5	-	CASSPRGLSNQPQHF	TGTGCCAGCAGCCCTAGGGGATTAAGCAATCAGCCCCAGCATTTT
-	TRBV28	TRBJ1-1	TRBD1	CASSLLGGSTEAFF	TGTGCCAGCAGTTTATTAGGGGGCAGCACTGAAGCTTTCTTT
-	TRBV6-1	TRBJ2-3	TRBD2	CASSGTSGTDTQYF	TGTGCCTCCTCCGGGACTAGCGGCACAGATACGCAGTATTTT
-	TRBV19	TRBJ1-5	TRBD1	CASSGTAFNQPQHF	TGTGCCAGTAGTGGGACAGCCTTCAATCAGCCCCAGCATTTT
-	TRBV5-6	TRBJ2-2	TRBD1	CASSVGQGITGELFF	TGTGCCAGCAGCGTGGGACAGGGGATAACCGGGGAGCTGTTTTTT
-	TRBV27	TRBJ2-1	TRBD1	CASRRTGANEQFF	TGTGCCAGCAGAAGGACAGGGGCGAATGAGCAGTTCTTC
-	TRBV27	TRBJ2-1	TRBD1	CASINEGAGRQFF	TGTGCCAGCATAAACGAGGGGGCCGGTCGGCAGTTCTTC
-	TRBV9	TRBJ1-1	TRBD1	CASSAYRGEDTEAFF	TGTGCCAGCAGCGCATACAGGGGAGAGGACACTGAAGCTTTCTTT
-	TRBV2	TRBJ1-4	TRBD1	CASSRNPGQGEKLFF	TGTGCCAGCAGTAGAAATCCGGGACAGGGGGAAAAACTGTTTTTT
-	TRBV7-7	TRBJ2-3	-	CASSLTISRGDTQYF	TGTGCTAGCAGCTTAACTATCTCCCGCGGAGATACGCAGTATTTT
few	TRBV28	TRBJ1-5	-	CASTFRTVNSNQPQHF	TGTGCCAGCACCTTTAGGACAGTTAATAGCAATCAGCCCCAGCATTTT
-	TRBV5-6	TRBJ2-3	TRBD2	CASSLLAGVNTDTQYF	TGTGCCAGCAGCTTATTAGCGGGAGTTAACACAGATACGCAGTATTTT
-	TRBV5-4	TRBJ2-1	TRBD1	CASSLVGQAMNEQFF	TGTGCCAGCAGCTTGGTGGGACAGGCGATGAATGAGCAGTTCTTC
-	TRBV30	TRBJ1-2	-	CAWSVRRNPSANYGYTF	TGTGCCTGGAGTGTACGGCGGAATCCCTCAGCTAACTATGGCTACACCTTC
-	TRBV5-1	TRBJ1-5	TRBD1	CASSSQGAESNQPQHF	TGCGCCAGCAGCTCACAGGGGGCGGAAAGCAATCAGCCCCAGCATTTT
-	TRBV2	TRBJ1-5	TRBD1	CASSEGTGGQPQHF	TGTGCCAGCAGTGAAGGGACAGGGGGTCAGCCCCAGCATTTT
-	TRBV10-1	TRBJ2-1	-	CASSEPWREYYNEQFF	TGCGCCAGCAGTGAGCCGTGGAGGGAGTACTACAATGAGCAGTTCTTC
-	TRBV28	TRBJ2-5	-	CASTPTGPGEETQYF	TGTGCCAGCACCCCCACAGGACCAGGGGAAGAGACCCAGTACTTC
-	TRBV11-1	TRBJ1-3	-	CASSEHLEGNTIYF	TGTGCCAGCAGCGAGCACTTAGAAGGAAACACCATATATTTT
-	TRBV19	TRBJ2-3	TRBD2	CASSNKRQTGGGFNTDTQYF	TGTGCCAGTAGTAACAAACGACAGACCGGGGGGGGTTTTAATACAGATACGCAGTATTTT
-	TRBV7-9	TRBJ1-5	-	CASSLSRDNGLSPQHF	TGTGCCAGCAGCTTATCCCGGGACAACGGACTTTCTCCCCAGCATTTT
-	TRBV5-4	TRBJ2-1	TRBD2	CASSLGFSGISYNEQFF	TGTGCCAGCAGCTTGGGTTTTAGCGGGATCTCCTACAATGAGCAGTTCTTC
-	TRBV28	TRBJ2-7	TRBD2	CASTLKGSGRPRGEQYF	TGTGCCAGCACCCTAAAGGGTAGCGGGAGGCCTCGGGGGGAGCAGTACTTC
few	TRBV11-3	TRBJ1-1	-	CASSFGNTEAFF	TGTGCCAGCAGCTTCGGGAACACTGAAGCTTTCTTT
-	TRBV21-1	TRBJ1-1	-	CASSVTAQGLTEAFF	TGTGCCAGCAGCGTAACCGCCCAGGGACTGACTGAAGCTTTCTTT
-	TRBV5-6	TRBJ2-1	TRBD1	CASSLGQGANYNEQFF	TGTGCCAGCTCACTAGGACAGGGGGCTAACTACAATGAGCAGTTCTTC
-	TRBV5-1	TRBJ2-1	TRBD2	CASSFGTSGEQFF	TGCGCCAGTTCGTTCGGGACTAGCGGTGAGCAGTTCTTC
-	TRBV5-6	TRBJ2-3	-	CASSREVTDTQYF	TGTGCCAGCAGCCGGGAAGTTACAGATACGCAGTATTTT
-	TRBV10-1	TRBJ1-1	-	CASSDPTGTEAFF	TGCGCCAGCAGTGACCCAACAGGAACTGAAGCTTTCTTT
-	TRBV2	TRBJ2-5	TRBD1	CASMTGGRMPQYF	TGTGCCAGCATGACAGGGGGCCGCATGCCCCAGTACTTC
-	TRBV7-9	TRBJ2-3	-	CASSSPEVAGITGDTQYF	TGTGCCAGCAGCTCCCCGGAGGTAGCAGGAATCACGGGAGATACGCAGTATTTT
few	TRBV9	TRBJ1-2	TRBD1	CASSRRTGGFGSNYGYTF	TGTGCCAGCAGCAGAAGGACAGGGGGCTTTGGAAGTAACTATGGCTACACCTTC